The 18 T cell receptor beta chains listed next were all sequenced from one sample in a study of CD8 T cells in ankylosing spondylitis. Whole-study results and caveats: Apparently characteristic of ankylosing spondylitis blood was a TCR beta motif (roughly eight highly homologous variants).

These receptors lack a known antigen. One entry per CDR3 protein, called by TCRdb with MiXCR from the 5' RACE reads. Of 350,000 to 450,000 distinct CDR3 sequences in the sample, roughly a quarter are singletons; the top ten hold roughly 1%. The sample was blood, either unsorted or a sorted T cell fraction (not recorded which). Source of these receptors: a male donor with ankylosing spondylitis.

This sequence joins TRBV28 and TRBJ1-5, with no clear D. The germline V and J ends were trimmed by 6 bases and 0 bases, with 6 bases remaining between them. This CDR3 is built from 13 residues. Germline V gene data show CDR1 as MDHEN and CDR2 as SYDVKM. CDR3 amino acids: CASRQYSNQPQHF. The CDR3 DNA reads TGTGCCAGCAGACAGTATAGCAATCAGCCCCAGCATTTT.

This clonotype was detected only a few times. The chain couples TRBV20-1 to TRBJ2-1, with D possibly TRBD2 on 5 matching bases. Trimming took 7 bases from V and 0 from J, leaving 16 bases between them. Germline CDR1 and CDR2: DFQATT and SNEGSKA (reference sequence). The CDR3 extends over 15 amino acids. The CDR3 spells CSGHGAESSYNEQFF. The CDR3 coding sequence is TGCAGTGGCCACGGAGCGGAATCCTCCTACAATGAGCAGTTCTTC.

This chain connects TRBV4-2 to TRBJ1-6; D may be TRBD1 (5 bases). V was clipped by 0 bases and J by 3 bases, with 18 bases between them. This CDR3 contains 19 residues. Germline loops: CDR1 LGHNA, CDR2 YNFKEQ. The CDR3 here is CASSQEGVLGSFYNSPLHF. CDR3 DNA: TGTGCCAGCAGCCAAGAGGGGGTCCTAGGGTCCTTCTATAATTCACCCCTCCACTTT.

This clonotype has a handful of counts. This chain connects TRBV28 to TRBJ2-3, with D perhaps TRBD2 (5 bases). The CDR3 loop spans 13 amino acids. Trimming pared 6 bases from V and 5 bases from J, leaving 12 bases between. Germline values: CDR1 MDHEN, CDR2 SYDVKM. The CDR3 bases are TGTGCCAGCAGCTTTGCGGGCAGAGATACGCAGTATTTT. Translated: CASSFAGRDTQYF.

This clonotype showed up just a few times. In nucleotides, the CDR3 is TGTGCCAGCAGTTTCTACGGGACAGGGGGCCAGCCCCAGCATTTT. Protein: CASSFYGTGGQPQHF. The gene calls are TRBV12-3 or TRBV12-4 and TRBJ1-5; TRBD1 aligns across 12 bases. The CDR3 extends over 15 amino acids. With V trimmed by 3 bases and J by 7 bases, 4 bases remained unmatched.

The rearrangement uses TRBV9 and TRBJ2-5; 9 bases fit TRBD2. The germline V gene encodes CDR1 SGDLS and CDR2 YYNGEE. Losses at the gene ends were 0 bases for V and 5 bases for J; bases not matched to a gene: 11. This CDR3 has 17 amino acids. The CDR3 protein is CASSVGDSGSVLETQYF. CDR3 bases: TGTGCCAGCAGCGTAGGAGATAGCGGGAGTGTCCTGGAGACCCAGTACTTC.

J is TRBJ1-2 and V is TRBV7-9, with unresolved D. Germline CDR1 is SEHNR and CDR2 is FQNEAQ (reference sequence). The CDR3 is 13 amino acids. The germline V and J ends were trimmed by 1 base and 4 bases, with 7 bases remaining between them. CDR3 sequence reads: CASSLGPSYGYTF. The CDR3 DNA follows: TGTGCCAGCAGCTTAGGGCCGTCCTATGGCTACACCTTC.

This clonotype was recorded many times. The CDR3 loop is CASSPDRQETQYF. Written as DNA, the CDR3 is TGTGCCAGCAGCCCAGACAGGCAAGAGACCCAGTACTTC. The chain uses TRBV7-9 and TRBJ2-5; tentatively, D is TRBD1 (6 bases). This CDR3 contains 13 residues. The V end was cut by 5 bases, the J end by 2 bases, with 9 bases between. The V gene's germline CDR1 is SEHNR and CDR2 FQNEAQ (reference sequence).

The genes are TRBV29-1 and TRBJ1-6, with D possibly matching TRBD1 (6 bases). The CDR3 is 13 amino acids. V shed 5 bases and J shed 7 bases, with 12 bases lying between them. Germline V gene sequence: CDR1 SQVTM, CDR2 ANQGSEA. This CDR3 reads CSVRQAWNSPLHF. DNA of the CDR3: TGCAGCGTTCGACAGGCCTGGAATTCACCCCTCCACTTT.

The chain joins TRBV7-9 to TRBJ1-6; D remains ambiguous. The ends were cut back, 4 bases at V and 0 bases at J, with 10 bases in the middle. This CDR3 is 16 amino acids long. Germline CDR1 is SEHNR and CDR2 is FQNEAQ (reference sequence). This chain's CDR3 is CASSSTASSYNSPLHF. The CDR3 bases are TGTGCCAGCAGCTCGACGGCGAGCTCCTATAATTCACCCCTCCACTTT.

The sample holds a few counts of this clonotype. The chain is built from TRBV5-1 and TRBJ2-2, with D unclear. Per the germline V gene, CDR1 is SGHRS and CDR2 is YFSETQ. This CDR3 spans 14 amino acids. Trimming took off 1 base at V and 6 bases at J, with 10 bases between the two ends. The DNA for the CDR3 is TGCGCCAGCAGCTTGTTGGTGGATTCCGGGGAGCTGTTTTTT. Translating it yields CASSLLVDSGELFF.

The chain recombines TRBV7-2 with TRBJ2-1, with 7 bases lining up with TRBD2. In germline, CDR1 is SGHTA, CDR2 FQGNSA. The junction had 5 bases not matched to a gene; V was cut back by 1 base and J by 5 bases. The CDR3 is 15 residues long. DNA of the CDR3: TGTGCCAGCAGCTTAGGATGGACTAGTGACAATGAGCAGTTCTTC. Its translation is CASSLGWTSDNEQFF.

This clonotype has just a few counts. CDR3 sequence: CSARVQYEQFF. The CDR3 DNA reads TGCAGTGCTAGAGTACAATACGAGCAGTTCTTC. The rearrangement joins TRBV20-1 to TRBJ2-1; D unresolved. This CDR3 spans 11 amino acids. Germline V gene data show CDR1 as DFQATT and CDR2 as SNEGSKA (reference sequence). Trimming removed 1 base at V and 10 bases at J, with 8 bases between.

The chain combines TRBV7-2 with TRBJ1-2; D is unclear. Trimming left V 2 bases short and J 4 bases short, with 5 bases between. Germline V CDR1 and CDR2: SGHTA, FQGNSA. The CDR3 loop spans 12 amino acids. The CDR3, as DNA: TGTGCCAGCAGCTTAAACAGCTATGGCTACACCTTC. Amino acids: CASSLNSYGYTF.

This sequence joins TRBV9 and TRBJ2-1; the D gene is possibly TRBD2 (6 bases). The CDR3 runs to 15 residues. Germline CDR1 reads SGDLS; CDR2 reads YYNGEE. With 2 bases removed from V and 5 bases from J, the gap between germline ends came to 14 bases. The CDR3 loop is CASSVGREWNNEQFF. CDR3 nucleotide sequence: TGTGCCAGCAGCGTTGGACGGGAGTGGAACAATGAGCAGTTCTTC.

The chain joins TRBV27 to TRBJ2-7; D might be TRBD1 (6 bases). The CDR3 runs 14 residues. Germline V CDR1 and CDR2: MNHEY, SMNVEV (reference sequence). V shed 5 bases and J shed 5 bases, with 16 bases lying between them. CDR3 amino acids: CASSGITRGNEQYF. CDR3 in DNA: TGTGCCAGCAGTGGAATAACGAGGGGGAACGAGCAGTACTTC.

The chain uses TRBV5-1 and TRBJ2-7; 15 bases match TRBD2. Germline V gives CDR1 SGHRS, CDR2 YFSETQ. This CDR3 region has 16 residues. V was clipped by 4 bases and J by 6 bases; unmatched bases: 8. Here the CDR3 DNA reads TGCGCCAGCAGCCTAGACGGGACTAGCGGGAGGCTCGAGCAGTACGTC. It encodes CASSLDGTSGRLEQYV.

This clonotype has only a few counts. This rearrangement joins TRBV6-1 to TRBJ2-1; D is unresolved. The CDR3 sequence is 15 residues long. Germline CDR1 and CDR2: MNHNS and SASEGT. The V end lost 2 bases, the J end lost 4 bases, and 12 bases lay between the germline ends. The DNA for the CDR3 is TGTGCCAGCAGTGAACCGTCGTTCTCATACAATGAGCAGTTCTTC. This codes for CASSEPSFSYNEQFF.